Sequencing of this T cell receptor (beta chain) was carried out in a study of a mutant IDH1 vaccine in newly diagnosed glioma. For the study at large: The patients were given eight vaccinations, one each in weeks 1, 3, 5, 7, 11, 15, 19 and 23. Treated patients had a mean age of around 40 years and a roughly 60% male, about 38% female split. Before enrollment, patients got radiotherapy alone, temozolomide alone, or mostly the combination.

Germline assignment: CDR1 SNHLY and CDR2 FYNNEI. V dropped 2 bases and J dropped 5; count of bases not matched to a gene: 7. The CDR3 loop spans 16 amino acids. Time point meaning: week 11, during vaccination. The investigators gave 300 ug of mutant IDH1 20-mer peptide in each vaccine dose, together with topical imiquimod. New astrocytomas of WHO grade 3 or 4 that were IDH1-mutant and ATRX-lost were found in the donors. The repertoire was sequenced with immunoSEQ multiplex PCR; TCRdb's copy has only in-frame clones and lacks some. The sample contains roughly 70,000 clones, roughly 83% of which appear only once. The table lists this clone with a few counts. Antigen specificity is unknown.

The sequence was obtained from a woman aged 45-65 years with glioma. The genes are TRBV2 and TRBJ1-5; 9 bases match TRBD1. The sample was PBMCs, taken from a glioma patient whose treatment included an IDH1 peptide vaccine. The CDR3 DNA reads as TGTGCCAGCAGTGAATATACAGGGGGCGTTGATCAGCCCCAGCATTTT. It specifies CASSEYTGGVDQPQHF.